Below are 22 T cell receptor beta chains sequenced from a single sample in a study of shared clonotypes between healthy human individuals. Sequencing was performed with immunoSEQ multiplex PCR; in TCRdb, only in-frame clones are kept and a portion is missing. The repertoire holds more than 2 million clones, with roughly 94% as singletons. The specimen was naive CD4+ T cells sorted from blood. Subset in this sample: CD45RA+ positively selected. The receptors were sampled from a man aged 18 to 29 in good health.

The sample holds one count of this clone. J is TRBJ2-7 and V is TRBV2; 8 bases are shared with TRBD2. The CDR3 extends over 15 amino acids. J gave up 2 bases and V 1 base, and 4 bases lay outside the gene matches. CDR1 and CDR2 (germline): SNHLY, FYNNEI. The CDR3 bases are TGTGCCAGCAGTGAAGAAGCGGGAGCTACCTACGAGCAGTACTTC. Amino acid sequence: CASSEEAGATYEQYF.

CDR3 DNA sequence: TGTGCCAGCAGCGCCATGGGGGGTTTGGGCTCACCCCTCCACTTT. Translated, it gives CASSAMGGLGSPLHF. The V call is TRBV2, the J call TRBJ1-6; possibly TRBD1 for D (5 bases). V was clipped by 6 bases and J by 10 bases, with 19 bases between them. Germline CDR1 SNHLY, CDR2 FYNNEI. CDR3 length: 15 amino acids.

The V and J genes are TRBV18 and TRBJ1-6; TRBD1 aligns across 10 bases. Germline V CDR1 and CDR2: KGHSH, LQKENI. The CDR3 is 18 residues long. Trimming removed 2 bases from V and 5 bases from J; junction bases left unmatched: 9. CDR3 amino acids: CASSPTGAGQGNNSPLHF. CDR3 nucleotide sequence: TGTGCCAGCTCACCAACTGGAGCGGGACAGGGGAATAATTCACCCCTCCACTTT.

This clone was seen only a few times. The sample has other DNA sequences that encode this CDR3 too. The V and J genes are TRBV5-1 and TRBJ1-1; D is ambiguous. This CDR3 is built from 14 residues. CDR1 SGHRS and CDR2 YFSETQ come from the germline V gene. With 0 bases removed from V and 1 base from J, the gap between germline ends came to 7 bases. The CDR3 protein is CASSLAGGNTEAFF. In DNA form, the CDR3 reads TGCGCCAGCAGCTTGGCCGGCGGGAACACTGAAGCTTTCTTT.

This clone was found a few times. This chain connects TRBV19 to TRBJ2-1; D possibly uses TRBD1 or TRBD2 (5 bases each). V was clipped by 11 bases and J by 3 bases, with 14 bases between them. Germline CDR1 LNHDA, CDR2 SQIVND (reference sequence). CDR3 size: 13 residues. The CDR3: CAAAGTGYNEQFF. DNA of the CDR3: TGTGCCGCAGCCGGGACGGGCTACAATGAGCAGTTCTTC.

The chain joins TRBV6-1 to TRBJ1-4; TRBD1 matches 7 bases. V lost 7 bases to trimming and J lost 4 bases; unmatched junction nucleotides: 6. The CDR3 has 14 residues. Per the germline V gene, CDR1 is MNHNS and CDR2 is SASEGT. CDR3 in amino acids: CASTTGDGNEKLFF. CDR3 coding DNA: TGTGCCAGCACAACAGGGGACGGTAATGAAAAACTGTTTTTT.

The CDR3 DNA sequence: TGTGCCAGCACCCTGACAGGGAGTAGTGACACCGGGGAGCTGTTTTTT. Translating gives CASTLTGSSDTGELFF. This chain links TRBV7-8 with TRBJ2-2; 7 bases map to TRBD1. CDR3 size: 16 residues. The V segment lost 7 bases and the J segment 3 bases; nucleotides outside the gene matches: 11. Germline lookup yields CDR1 SGHVS and CDR2 FQNEAQ.

This rearrangement joins TRBV2 to TRBJ2-7; D is uncertain. CDR1 and CDR2 from the germline V gene are SNHLY and FYNNEI. The CDR3 spans 13 residues. V lost 5 bases to trimming and J lost 2 bases, with 10 bases between them. CDR3 bases: TGTGCCAGCAGTCCCGACGGCACCTACGAGCAGTACTTC. Its protein product is CASSPDGTYEQYF.

The chain recombines TRBV6-5 with TRBJ1-2; maybe TRBD1 (5 bases). The CDR3 loop spans 14 amino acids. Germline lookup yields CDR1 MNHEY and CDR2 SVGAGI. V was shortened by 2 bases and J by 4 bases, with 11 bases between the two germline ends. CDR3 loop: CASSYLRGTYGYTF. CDR3 nucleotide sequence: TGTGCCAGCAGTTACCTCCGGGGGACCTATGGCTACACCTTC.

About this clone: The sample contains more than one DNA sequence encoding this CDR3. The chain joins TRBV6-5 to TRBJ2-7; no clear D. V lost 5 bases and J lost 4, with 12 bases in between. The CDR3 spans 13 residues. From germline, CDR1 is MNHEY and CDR2 SVGAGI. In DNA form, the CDR3 reads TGTGCCAGCAGTCGGACGGTGGGATACGAGCAGTACTTC. Its protein is CASSRTVGYEQYF.

The chain combines TRBV4-2 with TRBJ2-2, with 7 bases that match TRBD2. Germline CDR1 is LGHNA and CDR2 is YNFKEQ. The CDR3 is 14 amino acids. The trim removed 7 bases at V and 2 bases at J, leaving 4 bases unmatched. The CDR3 DNA sequence: TGTGCCAGCAACCCGGGACTAAACACCGGGGAGCTGTTTTTT. Its protein product is CASNPGLNTGELFF.

V and J are TRBV25-1 and TRBJ2-7, with 14 positions matching TRBD2. The CDR3 covers 16 residues. CDR1 MGHDK and CDR2 SYGVNS come from the germline V gene. Trimming removed 3 bases from V and 5 bases from J; junction bases left unmatched: 6. The CDR3 loop reads CASSERLAGGYHEQYF. The CDR3 region has the DNA TGTGCCAGCAGTGAGCGACTAGCGGGGGGGTATCACGAGCAGTACTTC.

The gene calls are TRBV19 and TRBJ2-4, with 12 bases identical to TRBD2. After removal of 4 bases from V and 0 bases from J, the junction contained 13 bases not matched to a gene. The CDR3 contains 20 residues. The V gene's germline CDR1 is LNHDA and CDR2 SQIVND (reference sequence). For the CDR3, the DNA is TGTGCCAGTAGTACACTAGCGGGGGGCTCATTCTTCCAAGCCAAAAACATTCAGTACTTC. Its protein is CASSTLAGGSFFQAKNIQYF.

The rearrangement joins TRBV18 to TRBJ2-2, with 8 bases identical to TRBD2. The V gene end was trimmed by 3 bases and the J gene end by 4 bases; junction bases not matched to a gene: 7. The CDR3 totals 16 residues. CDR1 and CDR2 from the germline V gene are KGHSH and LQKENI. The CDR3 DNA reads TGTGCCAGCTCACCTCAAGCGGGAGTAAGCACCGGGGAGCTGTTTTTT. Residues: CASSPQAGVSTGELFF.

The gene calls are TRBV5-1 and TRBJ2-3, with 8 bases fitting TRBD2. This CDR3 contains 16 residues. The V segment lost 1 base and the J segment 4 bases; nucleotides outside the gene matches: 8. CDR1 is SGHRS and CDR2 is YFSETQ in the germline V gene. CDR3 sequence (DNA): TGCGCCAGCAGCTTGCGAAGGACTAGCTCGTCAGATACGCAGTATTTT. Protein sequence: CASSLRRTSSSDTQYF.

V gene TRBV27 combines with J gene TRBJ2-1, with 8 bases lining up with TRBD2. Germline loops: CDR1 MNHEY, CDR2 SMNVEV (reference sequence). CDR3 length equals 14 residues. Trimming removed 6 bases from V and 3 bases from J; junction bases left unmatched: 4. The CDR3 protein is CASRRLAGYNEQFF. The DNA of the CDR3 is TGTGCCAGCAGGAGGCTAGCGGGCTACAATGAGCAGTTCTTC.

The rearrangement uses TRBV6-5 and TRBJ2-3; a weak D match, TRBD2 (6 bases). V lost 0 bases and J 3 bases, leaving 13 bases between the germline ends. Germline CDR1 MNHEY, CDR2 SVGAGI. The CDR3 totals 16 residues. CDR3 residues: CASSYSPTSGTDTQYF. CDR3 coding DNA: TGTGCCAGCAGTTACTCCCCGACTAGTGGGACAGATACGCAGTATTTT.

The rearrangement uses TRBV7-9 and TRBJ1-6, with unresolved D. The V end was cut by 3 bases, the J end by 0 bases, with 12 bases between. CDR3 length equals 17 residues. The germline gives CDR1 SEHNR, CDR2 FQNEAQ (reference sequence). CDR3 bases: TGTGCCAGCAGCTTTGGTACTGGGAGCTCCTATAATTCACCCCTCCACTTT. Translating gives CASSFGTGSSYNSPLHF.

A word on this clone: The same CDR3 arises from other DNA sequences in this sample as well. The CDR3 is CAISEGASNYGYTF. DNA of the CDR3: TGTGCCATCAGTGAAGGGGCATCGAACTATGGCTACACCTTC. This sequence joins TRBV10-3 and TRBJ1-2; weak D call: TRBD1 (5 bases). Germline values: CDR1 ENHRY, CDR2 SYGVKD. Trimming shortened V by 3 bases and J by 2 bases, and 10 bases separated the two germline ends. The CDR3 is made up of 14 amino acids.

The count of this clone is one. This sample includes further DNA sequences coding for the same CDR3. The chain couples TRBV5-1 to TRBJ1-4; 8 bases align to TRBD1. The CDR3 consists of 14 residues. V trimming: 3 bases; J trimming: 8 bases; junction bases outside the gene matches: 6. Germline CDR1 SGHRS, CDR2 YFSETQ. This chain's CDR3 is CASSSGQGYEKLFF. CDR3 sequence (DNA): TGCGCCAGCAGCTCCGGACAGGGTTACGAAAAACTGTTTTTT.

V and J are TRBV4-3 and TRBJ1-1, with no clear D. Looked up from germline, CDR1 is LGHNA and CDR2 is YSLEER. The CDR3 spans 12 residues. V shed 3 bases and J shed 4 bases, with 6 bases lying between them. The CDR3: CASSQGSTEAFF. CDR3 in DNA: TGCGCCAGCAGCCAGGGCAGCACTGAAGCTTTCTTT.

The rearrangement joins TRBV13 to TRBJ2-2; TRBD2 agrees at 8 bases. CDR3 length equals 16 residues. Germline CDR1 PRHDT, CDR2 FYEKMQ (reference sequence). With V trimmed by 2 bases and J by 3 bases, 5 bases remained unmatched. The CDR3: CASSLRSSGYTGELFF. CDR3 bases: TGTGCCAGCAGCTTACGGTCTAGCGGGTACACCGGGGAGCTGTTTTTT.